This T cell receptor beta chain appears in the sequencing data of a study of cytomegalovirus exposure and HLA in healthy donors. In the study overall: Roughly 86 million unique TCRs from HLA-typed donors made up an early data release. Study-level points and caveats: HLA allele associations emerged for about 18,000 TCR beta sequences in a later analysis, at 0.05 false discovery rate.

The germline V and J ends were trimmed by 7 bases and 3 bases, with 10 bases remaining between them. CDR1 is MNHNY and CDR2 is SVGAGI in the germline V gene (reference sequence). The CDR3 is made up of 12 amino acids. The PCR used 60 Vbeta and 13 Jbeta primers. Libraries were prepared by immunoSEQ multiplex PCR; TCRdb keeps only in-frame clonotypes and omits some of them. The sample lists 140,000 or so clones, approximately 79% occurring once. Remarks on this clone: The antigen remains undetermined.

Donors sampled were nominally healthy, though unrecorded immune exposures were likely. The sequence derives from a man aged 18 to 30 in good health and CMV-seropositive. The chain links TRBV6-6 to TRBJ2-7; D is perhaps TRBD1 (5 bases). The source material was PBMCs. The CDR3 sequence: CASIGDSYEQYF. The CDR3 DNA sequence: TGTGCCAGCATCGGAGACAGCTACGAGCAGTACTTC.